This T cell receptor (beta chain) was profiled in a study of regulatory T cells in long-lasting Graves disease. Study background: Freshly diagnosed Graves' patients had used antithyroid drugs for under 3 months.

The study's findings and limits: There was favoring of TRBV28, TRBJ1-2 and TRBJ2-5 in persistent disease.

Through Arm-PCR of CDR3 regions and iRepertoire HTBI primers, TCR beta libraries were built. Each CDR3 protein gets one entry after TCRdb re-called the multiplex PCR reads with MiXCR. The sample holds around 400,000 distinct CDR3 sequences, roughly a sixth seen once. Germline CDR1 and CDR2: MGHRA and YSYEKL. Losses at the gene ends were 4 bases for V and 1 base for J; bases not matched to a gene: 10. The CDR3 extends over 17 amino acids. This sample's time point: newly diagnosed GD, antithyroid drugs for less than 3 months. PBMC-derived RNA was used for the TCR library. Tubes containing EDTA received around 9.5 milliliters of drawn peripheral blood. This clonotype was counted many times. Its antigen remains unidentified.

The J gene is TRBJ2-1, the V gene TRBV4-1; the match to TRBD2 covers 7 bases. The TCR comes from a female donor with Graves disease. This sample comprised peripheral blood mononuclear cells (PBMCs), obtained at new diagnosis, from a patient treated with antithyroid drugs. The CDR3 sequence is CASSLGGRGFSYNEQFF. The DNA for the CDR3 is TGCGCCAGCAGCCTTGGAGGGAGGGGCTTTTCCTACAATGAGCAGTTCTTC.